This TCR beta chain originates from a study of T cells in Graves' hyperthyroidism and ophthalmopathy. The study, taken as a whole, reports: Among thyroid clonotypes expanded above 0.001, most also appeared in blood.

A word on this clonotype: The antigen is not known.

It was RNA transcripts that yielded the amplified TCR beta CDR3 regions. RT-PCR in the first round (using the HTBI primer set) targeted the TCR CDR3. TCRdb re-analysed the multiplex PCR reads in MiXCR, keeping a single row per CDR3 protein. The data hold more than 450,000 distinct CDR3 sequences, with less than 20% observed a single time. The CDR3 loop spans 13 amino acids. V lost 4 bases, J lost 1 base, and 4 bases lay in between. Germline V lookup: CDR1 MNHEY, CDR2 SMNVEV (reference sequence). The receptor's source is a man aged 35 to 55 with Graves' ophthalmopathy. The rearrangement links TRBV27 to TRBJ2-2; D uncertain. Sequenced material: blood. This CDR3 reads CASSWQNTGELFF. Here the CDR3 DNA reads TGTGCCAGCAGTTGGCAGAACACCGGGGAGCTGTTTTTT.